The entry below gives a single TCR beta chain sequence along with its context. CDR1 and CDR2 (germline): LGHNA, YSLEER. Trimming took 3 bases from V and 4 from J, leaving 15 bases between them. The CDR3 is 15 amino acids. This sample is drawn from a study of blood T cell repertoires in COVID-19. Assay: immunoSEQ multiplex PCR; the TCRdb copy retains only in-frame clones and omits some. The sample carries roughly 110,000 clones, 75% to 85% recorded once. The chain couples TRBV4-3 to TRBJ2-5; perhaps TRBD2 as D (6 bases). Input material: peripheral blood. This receptor was obtained from a man of 80 years or more with COVID-19, enrolled during active disease. CDR3: CASSQLWGVRETQYF. The CDR3 nucleotides read TGCGCCAGCAGCCAGTTATGGGGGGTACGAGAGACCCAGTACTTC.